This TCR beta chain derives from a study of graft-versus-host responses after intestinal transplantation. Study-wide context: Recipients uniformly received anti-thymocyte globulin induction, followed by tacrolimus and steroids for approximately 3 years. Study-level results: After transplant, early declines in HvG clones were associated with peak levels of circulating GvH clones. The authors found GvH clones in recipient marrow, some appearing first in ileum or blood.

The length of the CDR3 is 12 residues. Trimming removed 10 bases from V and 7 bases from J, with 16 bases in between. In germline, CDR1 is PRHDT, CDR2 FYEKMQ (reference sequence). Profiled with immunoSEQ multiplex PCR; TCRdb holds only in-frame clones, not every one. The sample holds tens of thousands of clones, approximately 93% seen once. As regards this clone: Its specificity is not known.

This sample comprised PBMCs, obtained approximately ten weeks after intestinal transplant. The sequence was collected from a human patient who received an intestinal transplant, so some T cells may come from the graft donor. The V gene is TRBV13, the J gene TRBJ1-1, with D possibly TRBD1 on 5 matching bases. Here the CDR3 DNA reads TGTGCCACCCCCCAAACAGGAGTTGAAGCTTTCTTT. It is translated as CATPQTGVEAFF.